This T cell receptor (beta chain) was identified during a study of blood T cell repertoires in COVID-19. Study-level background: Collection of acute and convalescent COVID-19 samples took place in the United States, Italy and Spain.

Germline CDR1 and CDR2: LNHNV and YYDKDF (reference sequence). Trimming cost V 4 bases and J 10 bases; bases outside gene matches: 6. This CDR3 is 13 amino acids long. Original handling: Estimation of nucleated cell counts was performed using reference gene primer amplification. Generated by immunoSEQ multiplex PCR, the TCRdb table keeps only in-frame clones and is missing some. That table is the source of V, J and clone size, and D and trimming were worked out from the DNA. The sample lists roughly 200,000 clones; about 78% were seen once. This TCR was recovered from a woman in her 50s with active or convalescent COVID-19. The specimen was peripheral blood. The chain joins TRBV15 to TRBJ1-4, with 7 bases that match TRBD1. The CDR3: CATSIGQVGKLFF. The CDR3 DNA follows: TGTGCCACCAGCATCGGACAGGTCGGAAAACTGTTTTTT.